The 26 T cell receptor beta chains listed next were all sequenced from one sample in a study of blood T cell repertoires in COVID-19. Assay: immunoSEQ multiplex PCR; the TCRdb copy retains only in-frame clones and omits some. The sample holds approximately 120,000 clones, around 70% seen once. The specimen was peripheral blood. These receptors all come from an elderly man with COVID-19, enrolled during active disease.

This clone was counted only a few times. This chain connects TRBV6-2 or TRBV6-3 to TRBJ1-1; D ambiguous. The CDR3 has 15 residues. CDR1 MNHEY and CDR2 SVGEGT come from the germline V gene. V lost 0 bases and J lost 4, with 12 bases in between. The CDR3 nucleotides read TGTGCCAGCAGTTACTCGAACCCCCCGGGCACTGAAGCTTTCTTT. Its translation: CASSYSNPPGTEAFF.

The V gene is TRBV3-1 (or the pseudogene TRBV3-2), the J gene TRBJ1-6; no clear D. Germline CDR1 LGHDT, CDR2 YNNKEL (reference sequence). CDR3 length: 14 amino acids. The V end lost 2 bases, the J end lost 9 bases, and 11 bases lay between the germline ends. CDR3 loop: CASSQSVGGSPLHF. CDR3 DNA sequence: TGTGCCAGCAGCCAATCTGTGGGAGGTTCACCCCTCCACTTT.

The chain uses TRBV4-1 and TRBJ1-6; no clear D gene. V lost 1 base to trimming and J lost 0 bases, with 10 bases between them. Per germline, CDR1 MGHRA and CDR2 YSYEKL. This CDR3 contains 17 residues. The CDR3 region is CASSQAESSSYNSPLHF. The CDR3 DNA is TGCGCCAGCAGCCAAGCTGAATCGAGCTCCTATAATTCACCCCTCCACTTT.

V gene TRBV6-1 combines with J gene TRBJ1-1; unclear D gene. Trimming took 1 base from V and 10 from J, leaving 13 bases between them. This CDR3 comprises 13 residues. Germline values: CDR1 MNHNS, CDR2 SASEGT. CDR3: CASSEEPGIGAFF. CDR3 nucleotides: TGTGCCAGCAGTGAAGAGCCGGGGATAGGAGCTTTCTTT.

The rearrangement joins TRBV7-6 to TRBJ2-5; D perhaps matches TRBD2 (5 bases). Trimming took off 1 base at V and 5 bases at J, with 11 bases between the two ends. Germline CDR1 SGHVS, CDR2 FNYEAQ. This CDR3 contains 14 residues. The CDR3 sequence: CASSLVLAAETQYF. CDR3 DNA sequence: TGTGCCAGCAGCTTAGTCCTAGCTGCTGAGACCCAGTACTTC.

This clone has more than one count but fewer than ten. The chain joins TRBV2 to TRBJ2-7; 8 nucleotides line up with TRBD1. Germline trimming cut 5 bases from V and 6 bases from J; bases unmatched to any gene: 6. CDR1 is SNHLY, CDR2 FYNNEI, per germline. There are 13 residues in the CDR3. The CDR3 spells CASSFRTGSEQYF. CDR3 in DNA: TGTGCCAGCAGTTTCCGGACAGGGTCCGAGCAGTACTTC.

The rearrangement links TRBV3-1 (or the pseudogene TRBV3-2) to TRBJ1-1; D not certain. The CDR3 covers 12 residues. Germline V gene sequence: CDR1 LGHDT, CDR2 YNNKEL (reference sequence). Trimming removed 2 bases from V and 1 base from J, with 2 bases in between. The CDR3 here is CASSQQNTEAFF. The CDR3 DNA reads as TGTGCCAGCAGCCAACAGAACACTGAAGCTTTCTTT.

The chain links TRBV3-1 (or the pseudogene TRBV3-2) to TRBJ1-2; D possibly corresponds to TRBD1 (6 bases). Germline lookup yields CDR1 LGHDT and CDR2 YNNKEL (reference sequence). CDR3 length: 14 residues. Between the trimmed V and J ends, which lost 2 bases and 2 bases, there was a span of 9 bases. This chain's CDR3 is CASSQHTGNYGYTF. CDR3 in DNA: TGTGCCAGCAGCCAACACACAGGGAACTATGGCTACACCTTC.

V gene TRBV3-1 (or the pseudogene TRBV3-2) combines with J gene TRBJ2-4; a weak D match, TRBD2 (6 bases). This CDR3 is built from 14 residues. Trimming cost V 4 bases and J 14 bases, with 21 bases left between them. The germline V gene has CDR1 LGHDT and CDR2 YNNKEL (reference sequence). This CDR3 is CASSPHQERLVKYF. In nucleotides, the CDR3 is TGTGCCAGCAGCCCCCATCAGGAGAGACTAGTTAAGTACTTC.

This clone has just a few counts. This chain uses TRBV6-6 with TRBJ1-4; maybe TRBD1 (6 bases). The V gene lost 6 bases and the J gene lost 8 bases, with 7 bases spanning the gap. The CDR3 contains 11 residues. Germline lookup yields CDR1 MNHNY and CDR2 SVGAGI (reference sequence). CDR3 nucleotides: TGTGCCAGCAGCACAGGGGAAAAACTGTTTTTT. This sequence encodes CASSTGEKLFF.

This clone was counted only a few times. J is TRBJ2-3 and V is TRBV3-1 (or the pseudogene TRBV3-2); TRBD1 is a possible D gene (5 bases). The CDR3 contains 16 residues. CDR1 and CDR2 (germline): LGHDT, YNNKEL (reference sequence). Trimming stripped 0 bases from V and 0 bases from J, with 10 bases between. In DNA, the CDR3 is TGTGCCAGCAGCCAAGACTGGGGCGCTAGCACAGATACGCAGTATTTT. It yields the protein CASSQDWGASTDTQYF.

This clone was detected once. Since a much larger clone is just one base distant, this may be a read error. V is TRBV7-2 and J is TRBJ1-1; a possible D gene is TRBD1 (6 bases). The CDR3 totals 13 residues. Trimming took off 5 bases at V and 1 base at J, with 8 bases between the two ends. In germline, CDR1 is SGHTA, CDR2 FQGNSA. This chain's CDR3 is CASSKQGNTEAFF. The CDR3 DNA reads TGTGCCAGCAGCAAACAGGGGAACACTGAAGCTTTCTTT.

The chain is built from TRBV6-6 and TRBJ2-3; 8 bases match TRBD2. Germline trimming cut 6 bases from V and 6 bases from J; bases unmatched to any gene: 14. The CDR3 runs 16 residues. CDR1 and CDR2 from the germline V gene are MNHNY and SVGAGI (reference sequence). This CDR3 is CASSRTSSARADTQYF. The CDR3 DNA follows: TGTGCCAGCAGCCGGACTAGCAGTGCCAGAGCGGATACGCAGTATTTT.

This clone was counted at least ten times. The same CDR3 is also encoded by other DNA sequences in this sample. The chain is built from TRBV9 and TRBJ2-7; TRBD2 is a possible D gene (5 bases). V was pared by 0 bases and J by 0 bases, with 7 bases between. The CDR3 extends over 14 amino acids. CDR1 and CDR2 (germline): SGDLS, YYNGEE. CDR3 in amino acids: CASSVEGDSYEQYF. The DNA of the CDR3 is TGTGCCAGCAGCGTAGAGGGAGACTCCTACGAGCAGTACTTC. Based on the CDR3 plus reference TRBV9 and TRBJ2-7, the full variable domain is DSGVTQTPKHLITATGQRVTLRCSPRSGDLSVYWYQQSLDQGLQFLIQYYNGEERAKGNILERFSAQQFPDLHSELNLSSLELGDSALYFCASSVEGDSYEQYFGPGTRLTVT.

The rearrangement links TRBV3-1 (or the pseudogene TRBV3-2) to TRBJ2-4; D not certain. This CDR3 spans 16 amino acids. Trimming stripped 0 bases from V and 0 bases from J, with 9 bases between. Germline loops: CDR1 LGHDT, CDR2 YNNKEL (reference sequence). The CDR3 DNA sequence: TGTGCCAGCAGCCAAGACCCCTTTGTAGCCAAAAACATTCAGTACTTC. Amino acids: CASSQDPFVAKNIQYF.

This clone was observed a few times. The chain combines TRBV5-1 with TRBJ1-2; the match to TRBD1 covers 11 bases. Germline CDR1 SGHRS, CDR2 YFSETQ. The J segment lost 7 bases and the V segment lost 4 bases, leaving 6 bases of the junction unmatched. The CDR3 extends over 14 amino acids. CDR3 in amino acids: CASSPGTGGTGYTF. In nucleotides, the CDR3 is TGCGCCAGCAGCCCCGGGACAGGGGGGACTGGCTACACCTTC.

The V gene is TRBV7-9, the J gene TRBJ2-5; TRBD2 is a possible D gene (7 bases). This CDR3 has 16 amino acids. V lost 4 bases, J lost 1 base, and 16 bases lay in between. Germline values: CDR1 SEHNR, CDR2 FQNEAQ (reference sequence). The CDR3 sequence is CASSSFRGATQETQYF. The CDR3 region has the DNA TGTGCCAGCAGCTCCTTTCGGGGGGCTACCCAAGAGACCCAGTACTTC.

The chain has TRBV7-2 and TRBJ2-3, with unresolved D. V was shortened by 0 bases and J by 1 base, with 5 bases between the two germline ends. CDR1 SGHTA and CDR2 FQGNSA come from the germline V gene. This CDR3 spans 14 amino acids. CDR3: CASSLAPGTDTQYF. CDR3 DNA: TGTGCCAGCAGCTTAGCTCCCGGCACAGATACGCAGTATTTT.

The V call is TRBV7-2, the J call TRBJ1-1, with D possibly being TRBD1 (5 bases). V lost 1 base and J lost 5, with 8 bases in between. Germline CDR1 reads SGHTA; CDR2 reads FQGNSA. CDR3 length: 13 amino acids. The CDR3 coding sequence is TGTGCCAGCAGCTTAGTGGGGCGGACTGAAGCTTTCTTT. Translating gives CASSLVGRTEAFF.

The chain is built from TRBV7-2 and TRBJ2-1, with TRBD2 identical over 9 bases. This CDR3 comprises 17 residues. V lost 7 bases, J lost 3 bases, and 13 bases stayed unmatched. Per germline, CDR1 SGHTA and CDR2 FQGNSA. CDR3 coding DNA: TGTGCCAGCACCCATTCTAGCGGGAAACTTTACTACAATGAGCAGTTCTTC. Protein: CASTHSSGKLYYNEQFF.

The chain uses TRBV7-8 and TRBJ1-4; D gene uncertain. Trimming removed 5 bases from V and 0 bases from J, with 7 bases in between. Germline V gives CDR1 SGHVS, CDR2 FQNEAQ. This CDR3 is 14 amino acids long. The CDR3 loop reads CASSQTTTNEKLFF. The CDR3 bases are TGTGCCAGCAGCCAAACTACAACTAATGAAAAACTGTTTTTT.

A few counts support this clone. This chain uses TRBV28 with TRBJ1-1, with D uncertain. From germline, CDR1 is MDHEN and CDR2 SYDVKM. CDR3 size: 12 residues. Trimming took 7 bases from V and 3 from J, leaving 9 bases between them. The CDR3 protein is CASTQVYTEAFF. CDR3 coding DNA: TGTGCCAGCACCCAGGTATACACTGAAGCTTTCTTT.

The rearrangement uses TRBV28 and TRBJ2-1; 9 positions match TRBD2. The ends lost 5 bases at V and 3 bases at J; junction bases unmatched: 2. The germline CDR1 and CDR2 sequences are MDHEN and SYDVKM. The CDR3 spans 14 residues. CDR3 sequence (DNA): TGTGCCAGCAGTATGACTAGCGGCTACAATGAGCAGTTCTTC. It translates to CASSMTSGYNEQFF.

The chain recombines TRBV11-2 with TRBJ1-6; D not resolved. The CDR3 has 14 amino acids. Germline lookup yields CDR1 SGHAT and CDR2 FQNNGV. Trimming stripped 0 bases from V and 10 bases from J, with 10 bases between. In nucleotides, the CDR3 is TGTGCCAGCAGCTTAGAGCCGGGAGGATCACCCCTCCACTTT. Encoded protein: CASSLEPGGSPLHF.

The rearrangement joins TRBV19 to TRBJ2-4, with D perhaps TRBD1 (6 bases). The V end lost 3 bases, the J end lost 8 bases, and 20 bases lay between the germline ends. The V gene's germline CDR1 is LNHDA and CDR2 SQIVND (reference sequence). This CDR3 contains 16 residues. Here the CDR3 reads CASSIGQGLRGDIQYF. The CDR3 nucleotides are TGTGCCAGTAGTATTGGCCAGGGGCTCCGTGGGGACATTCAGTACTTC.

The chain has TRBV15 and TRBJ2-1; 12 bases agree with TRBD2. The germline gives CDR1 LNHNV, CDR2 YYDKDF (reference sequence). The junction had 8 bases not matched to a gene; V was cut back by 5 bases and J by 12 bases. This CDR3 is 14 amino acids long. The CDR3 is CATSGQLAGGPQFF. Written as DNA, the CDR3 is TGTGCCACCAGCGGACAGCTAGCGGGAGGGCCGCAGTTCTTC.